This T cell receptor (beta chain) was captured in a study of long-term antiretroviral therapy in people with HIV. As for the study in general: In the earliest collections, sampling predates the 2015 immediate-ART recommendation by about a decade.

An immunoSEQ assay, version v3.0, was performed at survey level. Assay used: immunoSEQ multiplex PCR; TCRdb lists only in-frame clones, some missing. The repertoire holds about 28,000 clones, with roughly 80% as singletons. Per germline, CDR1 MDHEN and CDR2 SYDVKM. V lost 3 bases, J lost 5 bases, and 22 bases lay in between. The CDR3 has 17 residues. The study's findings and limits: Sampling of blood ran from the mid-2000s to the late 2010s, and older ART regimens were possibly in use. Clones expanded before ART dominated the repertoire at all time points. Absence of data on ART adherence, viral resistance or therapy changes was noted.

Concerning this clone: The antigen is unknown.

The sample here was unsorted PBMCs, taken 0.3 years after starting antiretroviral therapy. The receptor was derived from a man in his forties or fifties with HIV. The chain joins TRBV28 to TRBJ2-5; the D gene is possibly TRBD2 (6 bases). The CDR3 loop is CASSFNGSGRRRETQYF. Here the CDR3 DNA reads TGTGCCAGCAGTTTTAACGGTAGCGGCCGACGGAGGGAGACCCAGTACTTC.